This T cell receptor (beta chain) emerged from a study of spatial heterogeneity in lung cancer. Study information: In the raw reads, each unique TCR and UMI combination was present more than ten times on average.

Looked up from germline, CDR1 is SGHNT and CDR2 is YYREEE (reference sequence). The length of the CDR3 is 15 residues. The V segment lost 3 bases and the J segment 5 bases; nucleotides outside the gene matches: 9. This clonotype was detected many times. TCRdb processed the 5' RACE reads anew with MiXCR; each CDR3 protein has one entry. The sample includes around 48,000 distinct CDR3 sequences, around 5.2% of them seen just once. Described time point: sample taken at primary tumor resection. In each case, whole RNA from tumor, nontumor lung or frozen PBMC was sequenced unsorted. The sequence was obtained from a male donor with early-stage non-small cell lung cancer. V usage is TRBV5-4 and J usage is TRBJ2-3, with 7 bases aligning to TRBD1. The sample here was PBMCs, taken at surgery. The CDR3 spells CASSSYRGAGDTQYF. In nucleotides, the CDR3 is TGTGCCAGCAGCTCCTACAGGGGTGCCGGAGATACGCAGTATTTT.